This TCR beta chain was captured in a study of beta chain features in type 1 diabetes. This clone was picked up a small number of times. The target antigen is unknown. Study conclusions and caveats: Among all four CD4+ subsets, Type 1 diabetes patients had TCRB CDR3s that were moderately but significantly shorter.

Expressed TCRB transcripts got sequenced, as all isolated RNA was reverse transcribed. The protocol was immunoSEQ multiplex PCR, while the TCRdb copy is restricted to in-frame clones and leaves out a portion. Of more than 550,000 clones in the sample, 11% to 15% were seen once. Unmatched junction bases numbered 9, after V lost 3 bases and J lost 4 bases. From germline, CDR1 is KGHSH and CDR2 LQKENI. CDR3 length: 15 residues. This chain uses TRBV18 with TRBJ2-7; 7 bases are shared with TRBD1. The receptor was derived from a man aged 18-30 years with type 1 diabetes. The specimen sequenced was naive CD4+ T cells from blood. The CDR3 DNA sequence: TGTGCCAGCTCACCCGCGGACAGGAGCACGTACGAGCAGTACTTC. As protein: CASSPADRSTYEQYF. Supplemented by reference TRBV18 and TRBJ2-7, the full variable domain reads NAGVMQNPRHLVRRRGQEARLRCSPMKGHSHVYWYRQLPEEGLKFMVYLQKENIIDESGMPKERFSAEFPKEGPSILRIQQVVRGDSAAYFCASSPADRSTYEQYFGPGTRLTVT.